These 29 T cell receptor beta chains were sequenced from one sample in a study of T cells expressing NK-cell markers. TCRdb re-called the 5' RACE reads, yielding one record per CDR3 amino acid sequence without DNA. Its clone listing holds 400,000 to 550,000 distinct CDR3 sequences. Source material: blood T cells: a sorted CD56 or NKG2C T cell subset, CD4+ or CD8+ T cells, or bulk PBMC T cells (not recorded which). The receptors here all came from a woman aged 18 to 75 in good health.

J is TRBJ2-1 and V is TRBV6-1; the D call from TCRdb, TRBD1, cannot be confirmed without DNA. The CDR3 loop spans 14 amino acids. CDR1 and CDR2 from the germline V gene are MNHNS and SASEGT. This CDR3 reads CASSIGQSHNEQFF.

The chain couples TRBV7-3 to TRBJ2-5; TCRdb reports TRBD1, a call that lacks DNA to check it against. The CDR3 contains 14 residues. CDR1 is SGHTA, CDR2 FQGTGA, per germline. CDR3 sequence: CASSYLGPQETQYF.

The CDR3 region is CASSPPGARGTEAFF. The J gene is TRBJ1-1, the V gene TRBV18. Germline CDR1 is KGHSH and CDR2 is LQKENI. The CDR3 totals 15 residues.

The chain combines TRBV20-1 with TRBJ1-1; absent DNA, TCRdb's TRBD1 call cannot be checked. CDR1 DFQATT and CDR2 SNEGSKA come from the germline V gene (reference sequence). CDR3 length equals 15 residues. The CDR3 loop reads CSARDLRQGITEAFF.

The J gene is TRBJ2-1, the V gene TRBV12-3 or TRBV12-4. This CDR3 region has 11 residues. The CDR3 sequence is CASTPRNEQFF.

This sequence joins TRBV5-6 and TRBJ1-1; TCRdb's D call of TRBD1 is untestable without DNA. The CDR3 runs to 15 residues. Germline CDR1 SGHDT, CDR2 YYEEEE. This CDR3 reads CASSPLTGGNTEAFF. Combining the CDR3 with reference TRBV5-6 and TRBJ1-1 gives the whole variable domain DAGVTQSPTHLIKTRGQQVTLRCSPKSGHDTVSWYQQALGQGPQFIFQYYEEEERQRGNFPDRFSGHQFPNYSSELNVNALLLGDSALYLCASSPLTGGNTEAFFGQGTRLTVV.

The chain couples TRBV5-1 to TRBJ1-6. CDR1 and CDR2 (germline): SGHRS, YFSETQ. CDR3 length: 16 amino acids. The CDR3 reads CASSLEWISYNSPLHF. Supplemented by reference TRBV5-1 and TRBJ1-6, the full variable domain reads KAGVTQTPRYLIKTRGQQVTLSCSPISGHRSVSWYQQTPGQGLQFLFEYFSETQRNKGNFPGRFSGRQFSNSRSEMNVSTLELGDSALYLCASSLEWISYNSPLHFGNGTRLTVT.

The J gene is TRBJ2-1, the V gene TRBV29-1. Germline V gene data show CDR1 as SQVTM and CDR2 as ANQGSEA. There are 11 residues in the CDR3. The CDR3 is CSVNANNEQFF.

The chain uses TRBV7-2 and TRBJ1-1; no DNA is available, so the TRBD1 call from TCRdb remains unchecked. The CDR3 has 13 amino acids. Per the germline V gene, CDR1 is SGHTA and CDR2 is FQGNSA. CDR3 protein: CASSLLGGAQAFF. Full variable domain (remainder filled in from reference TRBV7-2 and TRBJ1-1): GAGVSQSPSNKVTEKGKDVELRCDPISGHTALYWYRQSLGQGLEFLIYFQGNSAPDKSGLPSDRFSAERTGGSVSTLTIQRTQQEDSAVYLCASSLLGGAQAFFGQGTRLTVV.

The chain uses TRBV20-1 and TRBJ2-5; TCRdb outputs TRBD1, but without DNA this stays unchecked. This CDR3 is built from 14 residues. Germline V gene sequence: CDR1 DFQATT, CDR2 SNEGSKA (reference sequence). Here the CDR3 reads CSARDRVGAETQYF.

The CDR3 here is CASTPGWEGYNEQFF. The V call is TRBV12-3 or TRBV12-4, the J call TRBJ2-1; TCRdb names TRBD2, which stays unverified in the absence of DNA. The CDR3 totals 15 residues.

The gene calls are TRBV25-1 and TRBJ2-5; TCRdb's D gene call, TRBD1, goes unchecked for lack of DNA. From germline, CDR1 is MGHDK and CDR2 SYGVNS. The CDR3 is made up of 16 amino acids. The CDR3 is CASSDPGGKLQETQYF.

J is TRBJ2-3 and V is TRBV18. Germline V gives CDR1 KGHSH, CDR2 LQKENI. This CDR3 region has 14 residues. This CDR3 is CASSPDSFTDTQYF.

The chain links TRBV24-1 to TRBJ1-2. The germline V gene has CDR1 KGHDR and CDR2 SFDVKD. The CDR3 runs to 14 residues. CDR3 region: CATSDFTANYGYTF.

The CDR3 reads CASSQNGQTQYF. The chain links TRBV5-6 to TRBJ2-5. The V gene's germline CDR1 is SGHDT and CDR2 YYEEEE. This CDR3 has 12 residues.

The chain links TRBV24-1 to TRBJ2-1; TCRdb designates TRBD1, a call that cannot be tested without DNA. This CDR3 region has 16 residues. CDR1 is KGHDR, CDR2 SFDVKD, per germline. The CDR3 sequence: CATSDSQGASDNEQFF.

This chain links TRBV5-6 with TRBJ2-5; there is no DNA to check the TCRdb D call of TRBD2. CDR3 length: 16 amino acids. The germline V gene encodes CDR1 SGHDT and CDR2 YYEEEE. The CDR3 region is CASTQTGRAWQETQYF.

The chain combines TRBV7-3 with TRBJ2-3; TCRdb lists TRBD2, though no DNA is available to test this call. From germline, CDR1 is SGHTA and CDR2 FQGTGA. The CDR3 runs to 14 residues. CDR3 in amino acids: CASSLLDGGDTQYF.

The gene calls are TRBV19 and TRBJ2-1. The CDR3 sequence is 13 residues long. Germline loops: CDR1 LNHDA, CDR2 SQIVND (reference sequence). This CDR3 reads CASSILRNNEQFF.

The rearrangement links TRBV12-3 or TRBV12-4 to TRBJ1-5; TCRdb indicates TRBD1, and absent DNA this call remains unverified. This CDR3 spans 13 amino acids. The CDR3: CASSRDGYQPQHF.

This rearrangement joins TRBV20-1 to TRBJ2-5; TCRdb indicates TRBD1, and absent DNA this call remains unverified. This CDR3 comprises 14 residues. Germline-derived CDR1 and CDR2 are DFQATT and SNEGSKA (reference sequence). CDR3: CSAGAGTPQETQYF.

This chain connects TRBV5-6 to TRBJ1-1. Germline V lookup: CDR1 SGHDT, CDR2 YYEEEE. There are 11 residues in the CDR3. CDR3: CASSMGTEAFF.

The CDR3 here is CASTAAGFQETQYF. The chain couples TRBV7-9 to TRBJ2-5. The CDR3 loop spans 14 amino acids. Germline V gene sequence: CDR1 SEHNR, CDR2 FQNEAQ (reference sequence).

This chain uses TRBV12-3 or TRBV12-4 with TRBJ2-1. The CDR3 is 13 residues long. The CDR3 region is CASSLAWSNEQFF.

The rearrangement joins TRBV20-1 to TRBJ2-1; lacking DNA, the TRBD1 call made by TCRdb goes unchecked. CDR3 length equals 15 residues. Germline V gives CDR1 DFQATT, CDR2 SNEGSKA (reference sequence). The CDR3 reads CSARRTRTVLNEQFF.

The CDR3: CASSLYTGETYEQYF. The rearrangement joins TRBV7-2 to TRBJ2-7; TCRdb calls TRBD2, which cannot be checked without DNA. This CDR3 is 15 amino acids long. Germline values: CDR1 SGHTA, CDR2 FQGNSA.

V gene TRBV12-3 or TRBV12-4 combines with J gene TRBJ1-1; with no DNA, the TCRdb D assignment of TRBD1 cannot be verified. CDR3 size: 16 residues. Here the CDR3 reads CASTPRPGTPYTEAFF.

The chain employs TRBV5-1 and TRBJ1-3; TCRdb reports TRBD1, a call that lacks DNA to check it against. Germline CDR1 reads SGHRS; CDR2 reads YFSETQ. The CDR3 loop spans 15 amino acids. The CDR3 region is CASSSWDNSGNTIYF.

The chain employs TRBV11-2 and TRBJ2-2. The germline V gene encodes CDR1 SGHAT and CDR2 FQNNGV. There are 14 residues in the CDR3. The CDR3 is CASSLVKRTGELFF.